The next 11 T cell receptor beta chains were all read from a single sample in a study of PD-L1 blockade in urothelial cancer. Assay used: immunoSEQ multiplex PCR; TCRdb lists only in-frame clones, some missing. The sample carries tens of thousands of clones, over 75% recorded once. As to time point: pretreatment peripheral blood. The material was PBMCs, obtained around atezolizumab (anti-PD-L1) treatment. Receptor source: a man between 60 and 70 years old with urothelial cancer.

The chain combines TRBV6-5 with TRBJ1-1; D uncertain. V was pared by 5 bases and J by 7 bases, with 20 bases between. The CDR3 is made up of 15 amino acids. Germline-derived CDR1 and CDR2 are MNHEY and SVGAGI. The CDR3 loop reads CASSTPGATSSEAFF. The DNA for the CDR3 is TGTGCCAGCAGTACCCCGGGAGCGACAAGTAGTGAAGCTTTCTTT.

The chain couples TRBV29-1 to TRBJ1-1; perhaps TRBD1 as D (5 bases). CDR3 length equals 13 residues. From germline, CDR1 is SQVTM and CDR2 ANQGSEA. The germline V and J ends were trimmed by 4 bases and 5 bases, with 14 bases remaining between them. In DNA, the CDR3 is TGCAGCGTTGTGCGGGGGGGTAAGACTGAAGCTTTCTTT. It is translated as CSVVRGGKTEAFF.

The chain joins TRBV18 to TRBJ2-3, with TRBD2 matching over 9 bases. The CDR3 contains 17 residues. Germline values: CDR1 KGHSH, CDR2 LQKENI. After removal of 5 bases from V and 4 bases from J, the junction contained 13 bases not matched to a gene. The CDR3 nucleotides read TGTGCCAGCTCATCCTACGCGGGACTAGCATTTTCAGATACGCAGTATTTT. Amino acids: CASSSYAGLAFSDTQYF.

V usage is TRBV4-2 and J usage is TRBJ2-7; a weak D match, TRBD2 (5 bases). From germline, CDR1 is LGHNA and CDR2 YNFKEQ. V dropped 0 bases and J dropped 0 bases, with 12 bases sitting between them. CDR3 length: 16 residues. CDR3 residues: CASSQDLLVGSYEQYF. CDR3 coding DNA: TGTGCCAGCAGCCAAGATTTACTAGTGGGCTCCTACGAGCAGTACTTC.

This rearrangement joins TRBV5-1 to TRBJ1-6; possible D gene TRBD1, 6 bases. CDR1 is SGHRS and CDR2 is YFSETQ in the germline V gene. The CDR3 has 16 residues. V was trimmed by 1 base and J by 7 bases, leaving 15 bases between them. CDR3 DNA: TGCGCCAGCAGCTTGAGGACAGCTAGTTTAAATTCACCCCTCCACTTT. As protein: CASSLRTASLNSPLHF.

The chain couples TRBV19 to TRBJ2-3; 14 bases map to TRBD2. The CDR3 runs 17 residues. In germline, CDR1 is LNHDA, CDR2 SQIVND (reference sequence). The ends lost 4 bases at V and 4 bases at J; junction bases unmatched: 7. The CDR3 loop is CASSTPGLAGEADTQYF. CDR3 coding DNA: TGTGCCAGTAGTACCCCGGGACTAGCGGGAGAGGCAGATACGCAGTATTTT.

Written as DNA, the CDR3 is TGTGCCAGCAGCCGGGGACAGGGGAAGGCCTATGGCTACACCTTC. This sequence encodes CASSRGQGKAYGYTF. The V gene is TRBV14, the J gene TRBJ1-2; 10 bases are shared with TRBD1. The CDR3 totals 15 residues. V shed 4 bases and J 4 bases; nucleotides not matched to a gene: 6. Germline assignment: CDR1 SGHDN and CDR2 FVKESK.

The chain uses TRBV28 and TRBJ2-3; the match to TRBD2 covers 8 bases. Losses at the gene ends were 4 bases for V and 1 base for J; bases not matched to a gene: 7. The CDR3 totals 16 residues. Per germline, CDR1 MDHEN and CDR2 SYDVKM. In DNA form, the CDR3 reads TGTGCCAGCAGTTCCGTAGCGGGAAAAGGCACAGATACGCAGTATTTT. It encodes CASSSVAGKGTDTQYF. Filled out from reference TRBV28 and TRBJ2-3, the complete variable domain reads DVKVTQSSRYLVKRTGEKVFLECVQDMDHENMFWYRQDPGLGLRLIYFSYDVKMKEKGDIPEGYSVSREKKERFSLILESASTNQTSMYLCASSSVAGKGTDTQYFGPGTRLTVL.

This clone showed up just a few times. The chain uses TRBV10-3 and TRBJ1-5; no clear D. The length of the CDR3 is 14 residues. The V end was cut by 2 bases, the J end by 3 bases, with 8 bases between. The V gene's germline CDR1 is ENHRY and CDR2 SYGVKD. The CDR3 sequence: CAISETDTNQPQHF. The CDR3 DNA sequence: TGTGCCATCAGTGAGACAGACACCAATCAGCCCCAGCATTTT.

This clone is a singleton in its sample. The CDR3 loop is CASSSPGQPSTGELFF. CDR3 sequence (DNA): TGTGCCAGCAGTTCGCCGGGACAGCCCTCCACCGGGGAGCTGTTTTTT. The V and J genes are TRBV5-4 and TRBJ2-2; 7 bases fit TRBD1. V lost 5 bases and J lost 4; bases outside the gene matches: 11. CDR3 size: 16 residues. CDR1 SGHNT and CDR2 YYREEE come from the germline V gene (reference sequence). The complete variable domain, with remaining parts taken from reference TRBV5-4 and TRBJ2-2, reads ETGVTQSPTHLIKTRGQQVTLRCSSQSGHNTVSWYQQALGQGPQFIFQYYREEENGRGNFPPRFSGLQFPNYSSELNVNALELDDSALYLCASSSPGQPSTGELFFGEGSRLTVL.

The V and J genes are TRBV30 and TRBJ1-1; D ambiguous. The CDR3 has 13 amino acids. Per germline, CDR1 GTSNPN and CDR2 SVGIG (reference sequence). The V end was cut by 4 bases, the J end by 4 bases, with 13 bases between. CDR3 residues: CAWIREKVTEAFF. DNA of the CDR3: TGTGCCTGGATACGGGAGAAAGTCACTGAAGCTTTCTTT.